What follows is one TCR beta chain and its context. No antigen is known for it. This record comes from a study of shared clonotypes between healthy human individuals. The study, taken as a whole, reports: Shared clonotypes across all four donors exceeded non-shared ones in generation probability. Memory subsets had estimated richness that was generally smaller than that of naive subsets. Sharing of clonotypes among donors was expected to vary with sequencing depth.

Splitting the CD4+ cells yielded a CD45RA+ naive subset and a CD45RA-negative memory subset. V trimming: 0 bases; J trimming: 0 bases; junction bases outside the gene matches: 6. This CDR3 has 16 amino acids. Germline V gene data show CDR1 as SGDLS and CDR2 as YYNGEE. The protocol was immunoSEQ multiplex PCR, while the TCRdb copy is restricted to in-frame clones and leaves out a portion. Here the sample spans 2 million to 2.5 million clones, just over 90% being singletons. This sequence originates from a man aged 18 to 30 in good health. Some clones in this sample may be carry-over from other donors' samples. Sequencing was carried out using naive CD4+ T cells from PBMCs. Subset noted: CD45RA+ positively selected. The rearrangement links TRBV9 to TRBJ2-7, with 7 positions matching TRBD2. The CDR3 sequence: CASSVGGSGYSYEQYF. The DNA for the CDR3 is TGTGCCAGCAGCGTAGGGGGTAGCGGGTACTCCTACGAGCAGTACTTC.